This TCR beta chain was retrieved from a study of T cell repertoires in cytomegalovirus infection. In the study overall: The study used recently identified HLA-C-restricted and well-studied HLA-B-restricted CMV epitopes. Carrying CMV and the relevant HLA type showed in public TCR beta signatures. Study-wide results and caveats: Individuals carrying CMV plus the relevant HLA were identified by cumulative frequency of public TCR beta families. HLA-C-restricted TCR beta clonotypes specific for CMV led the ex vivo response.

The sample holds a few counts of this clonotype. Antigen: not known. TCRdb itself ran the reads through MiXCR, one entry per CDR3 protein. The sample lists about 34,000 distinct CDR3 sequences; about 48% were seen once. CDR3 size: 15 residues. With 8 bases removed from V and 4 bases from J, the gap between germline ends came to 15 bases. The V gene's germline CDR1 is SGHVS and CDR2 FQNEAQ. The chain links TRBV7-8 to TRBJ1-6; no reliable D call. This material consisted of CD8+ T cells from cultured PBMCs, taken from culture after CMV antigen stimulation. The origin of this receptor is a human donor in good health (CMV status not recorded). Some clones in this sample may be carry-over from other donors' samples. CDR3 coding DNA: TGTGCCAGCGCGATTGGGCGAGCTTATAATTCACCCCTCCACTTT. This encodes CASAIGRAYNSPLHF.